The entry below describes one T cell receptor (beta chain). Its cognate antigen is unknown. The data stem from a study of beta chain features in type 1 diabetes. Germline CDR1 and CDR2: SGHRS and YFSETQ. The CDR3 contains 12 residues. V was cut by 4 bases and J by 6 bases, with 8 bases left in between. Study-wide points: Amplification by PCR could prefer shorter templates, with the same effect in patients and controls.

The isolated RNA, all of it, was reverse transcribed, so expressed TCRB transcripts were what got sequenced. Here immunoSEQ multiplex PCR was the method, and the copy in TCRdb shows in-frame clones only, minus some. The sample records fewer than 250,000 clones, roughly 13% being singletons. This chain connects TRBV5-1 to TRBJ2-4; no definite D call. The receptor's source is a woman aged 40 to 49 in good health. The sequenced sample consisted of naive CD4+ T cells from blood. The CDR3: CASSPTGNIQYF. The CDR3 DNA sequence: TGCGCCAGCAGCCCGACGGGAAACATTCAGTACTTC.